This TCR beta chain was recovered during a study of T cells in Graves' hyperthyroidism and ophthalmopathy. Study-wide results and limits: Model predictions of ophthalmopathy came a median around 7.1 months before onset. A 13 V-J model separated ophthalmopathy from stable hyperthyroidism. Within blood appeared most thyroid clonotypes that had expanded above 0.001.

This clonotype occurred a few times. What it binds is not known. RNA transcripts were the template for amplifying TCR beta CDR3 regions. First-round RT-PCR of the TCR CDR3 relied on the HTBI primer set. TCRdb re-called the multiplex PCR reads with MiXCR, one entry per CDR3 protein. The sample yields 730,000 or so distinct CDR3 sequences, approximately 19% seen once. Source material: blood. The clonotype was recovered from a woman between 50 and 59 years old with Graves' hyperthyroidism that later progressed to Graves' ophthalmopathy.

This chain's CDR3 is CASGRWTSGGSQETQYF. CDR3 coding DNA: TGTGCCAGCGGACGATGGACTAGCGGGGGGAGCCAAGAGACCCAGTACTTC. This chain links TRBV27 with TRBJ2-5, with TRBD2 identical over 14 bases. The J segment lost 1 base and the V segment lost 8 bases, leaving 9 bases of the junction unmatched. The CDR3 loop spans 17 amino acids. Germline V gene data show CDR1 as MNHEY and CDR2 as SMNVEV (reference sequence).